This passage covers 16 T cell receptor beta chains from one sample sequenced in a study of T cells after yellow fever vaccination. MiXCR, run by TCRdb on the 5' RACE reads, gives a single entry per CDR3 protein. This sample yields 550,000 or so distinct CDR3 sequences, of which 15% to 20% are seen a single time; roughly an eighth belongs to the top ten. This specimen consisted of PBMCs, obtained 15 days after the yellow fever booster vaccination. The receptors come from a man aged 30 to 45 who received the YFV17D yellow fever vaccine.

This clonotype was picked up a small number of times. This chain uses TRBV5-1 with TRBJ2-7, with TRBD1 matching 7 bases. The germline CDR1 and CDR2 sequences are SGHRS and YFSETQ. The CDR3 covers 15 residues. V was clipped by 0 bases and J by 4 bases; unmatched bases: 7. CDR3 nucleotides: TGCGCCAGCAGCTTGGCCTTGGACAGGATTTACGAGCAGTACTTC. Its protein product is CASSLALDRIYEQYF. Full variable domain (missing parts from reference TRBV5-1 and TRBJ2-7): KAGVTQTPRYLIKTRGQQVTLSCSPISGHRSVSWYQQTPGQGLQFLFEYFSETQRNKGNFPGRFSGRQFSNSRSEMNVSTLELGDSALYLCASSLALDRIYEQYFGPGTRLTVT.

This chain connects TRBV12-3 or TRBV12-4 to TRBJ2-3; D gene uncertain. This CDR3 spans 16 amino acids. Trimming pared 1 base from V and 1 base from J, leaving 12 bases between. CDR3 DNA sequence: TGTGCCAGCAGTTTAGACCTCGTGGGCCGCACAGATACGCAGTATTTT. Translated: CASSLDLVGRTDTQYF.

The chain links TRBV12-3 or TRBV12-4 to TRBJ1-1; the D gene is possibly TRBD1 (5 bases). V lost 3 bases and J lost 7, with 12 bases in between. The CDR3 loop spans 13 amino acids. The CDR3 DNA sequence: TGTGCCAGCAGTTTGGGGGTCGACAGTGAAGCTTTCTTT. Translating gives CASSLGVDSEAFF.

This clonotype has only a few counts. The chain couples TRBV29-1 to TRBJ2-7; tentative D call: TRBD2 (6 bases). CDR3 size: 13 residues. Germline CDR1 SQVTM, CDR2 ANQGSEA. The germline V and J ends were trimmed by 4 bases and 2 bases, with 12 bases remaining between them. The CDR3 is CSVGSGRTYEQYF. The CDR3 DNA reads TGCAGCGTTGGTAGTGGGAGGACCTACGAGCAGTACTTC.

This clonotype was counted only a few times. This sequence joins TRBV7-2 and TRBJ2-2; no clear D gene. This CDR3 comprises 14 residues. V dropped 1 base and J dropped 4 bases, with 7 bases sitting between them. CDR1 is SGHTA, CDR2 FQGNSA, per germline. The CDR3 is CASSLGVLTGELFF. DNA for the CDR3: TGTGCCAGCAGCTTAGGAGTACTCACCGGGGAGCTGTTTTTT.

The rearrangement joins TRBV20-1 to TRBJ1-1, with D perhaps TRBD1 (6 bases). Germline V gives CDR1 DFQATT, CDR2 SNEGSKA (reference sequence). This CDR3 spans 14 amino acids. Trimming pared 3 bases from V and 1 base from J, leaving 12 bases between. CDR3 amino acids: CSARGASGNTEAFF. DNA of the CDR3: TGCAGTGCTAGGGGGGCAAGTGGGAACACTGAAGCTTTCTTT.

V and J are TRBV20-1 and TRBJ2-7; D is possibly TRBD1 (8 bases). The CDR3 runs to 19 residues. Germline V lookup: CDR1 DFQATT, CDR2 SNEGSKA (reference sequence). V gave up 0 bases and J gave up 4 bases, with 28 bases separating them. CDR3 DNA: TGCAGTGCTAGAGATCGGACAGGGTTAACAGCTAGCGGTAGGTACGAGCAGTACTTC. Amino acid sequence: CSARDRTGLTASGRYEQYF.

This clonotype was found a few times. The chain employs TRBV28 and TRBJ2-1, with D unclear. Trimming removed 3 bases from V and 12 bases from J, with 12 bases in between. The CDR3 totals 12 residues. Per the germline V gene, CDR1 is MDHEN and CDR2 is SYDVKM. CDR3 protein: CASSFGYLGQFF. As DNA, the CDR3 is TGTGCCAGCAGTTTCGGGTATTTGGGGCAGTTCTTC.

The chain combines TRBV12-3 or TRBV12-4 with TRBJ1-2, with D hard to call. V was clipped by 6 bases and J by 14 bases, with 19 bases between them. The CDR3 length is 12 residues. This CDR3 is CASSYLAGLRTF. The CDR3 bases are TGTGCCAGCAGCTACCTGGCGGGCCTGAGGACCTTC.

The chain recombines TRBV6-5 with TRBJ1-1; unclear D gene. Trimming shortened V by 2 bases and J by 6 bases, and 1 base separated the two germline ends. The germline V gene encodes CDR1 MNHEY and CDR2 SVGAGI. The CDR3 covers 10 residues. The CDR3 coding sequence is TGTGCCAGCAGTTACCCTGAAGCTTTCTTT. Its translation is CASSYPEAFF.

In this sample, this clonotype turned up once. V and J are TRBV29-1 and TRBJ2-7; D possibly corresponds to TRBD2 (6 bases). The CDR3 runs to 13 residues. Trimming shortened V by 6 bases and J by 4 bases, and 16 bases separated the two germline ends. The germline V gene has CDR1 SQVTM and CDR2 ANQGSEA. The CDR3 DNA reads as TGCAGCGTGGAGGGGTTCCGGCCTTACGAGCAGTACTTC. Its protein is CSVEGFRPYEQYF.

The chain recombines TRBV5-1 with TRBJ1-4; 7 positions agree with TRBD1. Germline loops: CDR1 SGHRS, CDR2 YFSETQ. The junction had 3 bases not matched to a gene; V was cut back by 3 bases and J by 4 bases. There are 14 residues in the CDR3. The CDR3 here is CASSYGTDNEKLFF. The CDR3 DNA reads as TGCGCCAGCAGCTACGGGACAGATAATGAAAAACTGTTTTTT.

This clonotype appeared a few times. The chain recombines TRBV6-5 with TRBJ1-2; perhaps TRBD1 as D (5 bases). The CDR3 totals 13 residues. Germline V gene sequence: CDR1 MNHEY, CDR2 SVGAGI. Trimming pared 0 bases from V and 8 bases from J, leaving 10 bases between. The CDR3 spells CASSYSGAGGYTF. CDR3 nucleotides: TGTGCCAGCAGTTACTCGGGCGCAGGGGGCTACACCTTC.

This chain joins TRBV19 and TRBJ2-7, with 8 bases fitting TRBD1. Per germline, CDR1 LNHDA and CDR2 SQIVND (reference sequence). CDR3 length: 14 amino acids. With V trimmed by 6 bases and J by 4 bases, 8 bases remained unmatched. CDR3 DNA: TGTGCCAGTAGCATGGACAGGGCATCATACGAGCAGTACTTC. It specifies CASSMDRASYEQYF.

CDR3 protein: CASSIWGNEAFF. CDR3 sequence (DNA): TGTGCCAGTAGTATATGGGGGAATGAAGCTTTCTTT. J is TRBJ1-1 and V is TRBV19, with D maybe TRBD1 (5 bases). The CDR3 sequence is 12 residues long. Trimming took off 2 bases at V and 7 bases at J, with 8 bases between the two ends. Germline assignment: CDR1 LNHDA and CDR2 SQIVND (reference sequence).

There are a few counts of this clonotype. V gene TRBV28 combines with J gene TRBJ2-3, with TRBD1 matching 7 bases. V gave up 5 bases and J gave up 6 bases; unmatched junction bases: 8. CDR3 length equals 14 residues. CDR1 and CDR2 (germline): MDHEN, SYDVKM. CDR3 residues: CASSDPGGLDTQYF. The CDR3 DNA sequence: TGTGCCAGCAGTGACCCAGGGGGATTGGATACGCAGTATTTT.